Included here is one TCR beta chain sequence, with context. Its antigen remains unknown. This CDR3 comprises 16 residues. Germline CDR1 reads LNHDA; CDR2 reads SQIVND (reference sequence). Trimming left V 7 bases short and J 0 bases short, with 15 bases between. The treatment is: roughly 10-day PBMC culture with coronavirus spike peptide pools or control peptides (ViraFEST assay). These data belong to a study of vaccination and CD4 T cells after COVID-19. Across the study: Overlapping spike peptides of SARS-CoV-2, HCoV-NL63, HCoV-OC43 and HCoV-229E stimulated the cells.

Cultured CD4+ T-cell DNA underwent Oncomine TCR Beta short-read sequencing. MiXCR was run by TCRdb on the PCR reads, yielding one entry per CDR3 protein. The sample has roughly 20,000 distinct CDR3 sequences, less than 55% seen once. The J gene is TRBJ1-4, the V gene TRBV19, with a tentative D call TRBD1 (5 bases). The clonotype comes from a human donor who had recovered from COVID-19. The sequenced sample was CD4+ T cells from blood, cultured in vitro. The CDR3 DNA sequence: TGTGCCAGTAAGCCCCTCGACAGTGCAACTAATGAAAAACTGTTTTTT. Translated: CASKPLDSATNEKLFF.